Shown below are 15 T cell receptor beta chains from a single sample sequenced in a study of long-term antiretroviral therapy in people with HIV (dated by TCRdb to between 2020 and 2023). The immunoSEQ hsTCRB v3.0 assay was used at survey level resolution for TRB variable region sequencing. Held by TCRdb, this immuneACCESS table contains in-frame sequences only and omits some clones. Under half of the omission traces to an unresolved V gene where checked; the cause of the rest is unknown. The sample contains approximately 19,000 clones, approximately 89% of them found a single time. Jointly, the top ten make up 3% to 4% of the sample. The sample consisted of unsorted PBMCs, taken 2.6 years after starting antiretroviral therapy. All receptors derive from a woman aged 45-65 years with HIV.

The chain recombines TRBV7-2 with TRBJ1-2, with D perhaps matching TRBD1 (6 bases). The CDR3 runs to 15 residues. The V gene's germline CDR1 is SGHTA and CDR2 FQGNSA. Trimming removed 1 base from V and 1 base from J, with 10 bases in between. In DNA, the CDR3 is TGTGCCAGCAGCTTAGTAGCAGGGGTTAACTATGGCTACACCTTC. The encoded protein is CASSLVAGVNYGYTF.

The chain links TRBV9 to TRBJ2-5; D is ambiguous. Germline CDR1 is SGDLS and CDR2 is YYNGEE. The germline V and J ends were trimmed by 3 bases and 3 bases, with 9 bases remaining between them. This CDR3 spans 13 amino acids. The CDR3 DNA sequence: TGTGCCAGCAGCGCCAACAAGGAAGAGACCCAGTACTTC. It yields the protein CASSANKEETQYF.

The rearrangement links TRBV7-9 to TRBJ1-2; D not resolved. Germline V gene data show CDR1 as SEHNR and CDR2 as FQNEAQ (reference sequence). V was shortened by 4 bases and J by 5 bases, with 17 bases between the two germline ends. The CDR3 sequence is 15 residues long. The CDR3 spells CASSSQQWITYGYTF. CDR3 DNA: TGTGCCAGCAGCTCGCAACAATGGATTACTTATGGCTACACCTTC.

CDR3 coding DNA: TGTGCCAGCAGTTTAGGCCAGGCGCCCTACAATGAGCAGTTCTTC. The encoded protein is CASSLGQAPYNEQFF. The genes are TRBV27 and TRBJ2-1; no firm D call. This CDR3 spans 15 amino acids. Per germline, CDR1 MNHEY and CDR2 SMNVEV (reference sequence). V lost 2 bases to trimming and J lost 2 bases, with 10 bases between them.

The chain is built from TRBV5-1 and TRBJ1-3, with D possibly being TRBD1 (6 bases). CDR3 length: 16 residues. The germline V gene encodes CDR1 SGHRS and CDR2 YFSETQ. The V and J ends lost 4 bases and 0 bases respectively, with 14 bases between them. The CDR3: CASSPTGNPSGNTIYF. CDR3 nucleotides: TGCGCCAGCAGCCCTACAGGGAACCCCTCTGGAAACACCATATATTTT. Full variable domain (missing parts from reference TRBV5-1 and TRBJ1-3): KAGVTQTPRYLIKTRGQQVTLSCSPISGHRSVSWYQQTPGQGLQFLFEYFSETQRNKGNFPGRFSGRQFSNSRSEMNVSTLELGDSALYLCASSPTGNPSGNTIYFGEGSWLTVV.

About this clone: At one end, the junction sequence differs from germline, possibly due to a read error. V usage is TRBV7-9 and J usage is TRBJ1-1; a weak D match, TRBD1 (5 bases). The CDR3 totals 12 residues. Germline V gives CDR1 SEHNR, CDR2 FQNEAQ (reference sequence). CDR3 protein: CASSLAGSEAFF. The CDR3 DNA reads TGTGCCAGCAGCCTAGCAGGGAGTGAAGCTTTCTTT.

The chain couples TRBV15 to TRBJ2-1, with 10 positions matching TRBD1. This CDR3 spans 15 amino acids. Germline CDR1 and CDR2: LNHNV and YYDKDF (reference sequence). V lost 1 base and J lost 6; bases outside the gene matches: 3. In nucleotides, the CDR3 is TGTGCCACCAGCAGAGCCGGGACAGGGGTCAATGAGCAGTTCTTC. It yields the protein CATSRAGTGVNEQFF.

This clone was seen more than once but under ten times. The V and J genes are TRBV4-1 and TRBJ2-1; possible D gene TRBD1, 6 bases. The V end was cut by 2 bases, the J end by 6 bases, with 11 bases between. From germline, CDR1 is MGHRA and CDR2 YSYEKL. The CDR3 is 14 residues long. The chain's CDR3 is CASSQQTGGNEQFF. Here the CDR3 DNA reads TGCGCCAGCAGCCAACAGACAGGTGGCAATGAGCAGTTCTTC.

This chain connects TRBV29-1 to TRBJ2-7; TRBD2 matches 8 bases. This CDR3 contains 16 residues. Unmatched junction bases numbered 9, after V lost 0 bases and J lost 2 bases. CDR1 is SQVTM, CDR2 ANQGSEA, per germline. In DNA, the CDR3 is TGCAGCGTTGAAGAGGAGTGGCGGGAGGTTGCCTACGAGCAGTACTTC. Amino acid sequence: CSVEEEWREVAYEQYF.

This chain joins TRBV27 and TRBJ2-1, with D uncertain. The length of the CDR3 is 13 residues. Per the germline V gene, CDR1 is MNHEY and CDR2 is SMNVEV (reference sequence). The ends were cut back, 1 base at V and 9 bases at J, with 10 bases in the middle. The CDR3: CASSLWVNAEQFF. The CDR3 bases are TGTGCCAGCAGTTTATGGGTTAATGCTGAGCAGTTCTTC.

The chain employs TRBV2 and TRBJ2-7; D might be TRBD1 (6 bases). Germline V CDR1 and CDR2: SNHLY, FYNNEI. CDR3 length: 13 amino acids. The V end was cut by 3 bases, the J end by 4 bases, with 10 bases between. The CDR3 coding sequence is TGTGCCAGCAGTGACAGGGGACCTTACGAGCAGTACTTC. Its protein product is CASSDRGPYEQYF.

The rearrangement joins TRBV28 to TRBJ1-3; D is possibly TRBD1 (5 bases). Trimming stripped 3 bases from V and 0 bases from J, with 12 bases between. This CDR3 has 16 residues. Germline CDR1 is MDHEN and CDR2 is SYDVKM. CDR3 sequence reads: CASSLDIQISGNTIYF. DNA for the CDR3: TGTGCCAGCAGTTTGGACATACAGATCTCTGGAAACACCATATATTTT.

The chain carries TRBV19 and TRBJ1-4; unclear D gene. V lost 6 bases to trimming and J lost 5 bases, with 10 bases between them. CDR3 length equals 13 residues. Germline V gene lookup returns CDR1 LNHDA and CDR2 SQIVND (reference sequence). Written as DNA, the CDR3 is TGTGCCAGTAGCCCCCGGCGGAATGAAAAACTGTTTTTT. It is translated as CASSPRRNEKLFF.

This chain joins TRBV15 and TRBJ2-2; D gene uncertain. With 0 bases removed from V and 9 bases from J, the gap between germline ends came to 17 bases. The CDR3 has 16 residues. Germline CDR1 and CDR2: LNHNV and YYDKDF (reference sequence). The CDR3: CATSRDRRYPDRELFF. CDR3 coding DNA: TGTGCCACCAGCAGAGATAGGCGGTACCCCGACAGGGAGCTGTTTTTT. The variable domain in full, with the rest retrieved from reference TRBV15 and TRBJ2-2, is DAMVIQNPRYQVTQFGKPVTLSCSQTLNHNVMYWYQQKSSQAPKLLFHYYDKDFNNEADTPDNFQSRRPNTSFCFLDIRSPGLGDTAMYLCATSRDRRYPDRELFFGEGSRLTVL.

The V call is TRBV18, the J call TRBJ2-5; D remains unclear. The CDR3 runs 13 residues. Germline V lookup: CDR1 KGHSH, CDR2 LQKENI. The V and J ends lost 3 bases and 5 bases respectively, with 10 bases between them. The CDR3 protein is CASSPVGRETQYF. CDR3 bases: TGTGCCAGCTCACCGGTAGGGCGGGAGACCCAGTACTTC.